The present entry profiles one TCR beta chain with its context. While infection was still active, Seattle patients were enrolled and then followed longitudinally. The data originate from a study of blood T cell repertoires in COVID-19. About the research overall: PBMCs, B-cell-depleted T cells, or T cells were the source of the cDNA or gDNA that made up the material.

Methods used by the authors: From reference gene primer amplification, estimates of nucleated cell counts were derived. Clones were sequenced by immunoSEQ multiplex PCR, and TCRdb holds only the in-frame ones, with some missing. V, J and clone size are those of that table, while D and trimming were read from the DNA. Of 210,000 or so clones listed, 65% to 85% are singletons. This clonotype was sampled from a woman aged 25 to 39 with COVID-19, enrolled during active disease. Material for sequencing was peripheral blood.

In DNA form, the CDR3 reads TGTGCCAGCAGTTTTTCAAGCGGGCTATCCTACGAGCAGTACTTC. It is translated as CASSFSSGLSYEQYF. The chain is built from TRBV27 and TRBJ2-7; a possible D gene is TRBD2 (6 bases). The CDR3 is 15 amino acids. Trimming removed 3 bases at V and 1 base at J, with 13 bases between. Germline values: CDR1 MNHEY, CDR2 SMNVEV (reference sequence).